This TCR beta chain was captured in a study of Graves' ophthalmopathy and Graves' hyperthyroidism. Study-level background: Calling hyperthyroidism stable required that no ophthalmopathy show up within 18 months of follow-up.

Trimming cost V 8 bases and J 1 base, with 11 bases left between them. From germline, CDR1 is ENHRY and CDR2 SYGVKD. The CDR3 spans 13 residues. Amplification from RNA transcripts yielded the TCR beta CDR3 regions. Second-round multiplex PCR came after a first-round RT-PCR that employed HTBI primers. TCRdb reprocessed the multiplex PCR reads via MiXCR and lists one record per CDR3 protein. The profile shows over a million distinct CDR3 sequences, about 35% of them singletons. Findings and caveats of the study: With approximately 88% sensitivity and over 65% specificity, a 13-signature model separated ophthalmopathy from stable hyperthyroidism.

This clonotype showed up many times. Its antigen is not identified. Aged 18 to 65, hyperthyroidism patients had been newly diagnosed, with under 2 months' duration. Sequenced: peripheral blood or thyroid tissue (not recorded which). This sequence joins TRBV10-3 and TRBJ1-1, with D maybe TRBD1 (5 bases). This TCR derives from an adult man with Graves' hyperthyroidism. CDR3 protein: CAIDRGPNTEAFF. In DNA form, the CDR3 reads TGTGCCATCGATAGGGGACCGAACACTGAAGCTTTCTTT.